This T cell receptor beta chain was profiled in a study of blood T cell repertoires in COVID-19. Study-level background: COVID-19 samples collected from the United States, Italy and Spain covered acute and convalescent phases. Nucleic acid was either cDNA or gDNA, and it came from T cells, B-cell-depleted T cells, or PBMCs.

Looked up from germline, CDR1 is MGHRA and CDR2 is YSYEKL. CDR3 length: 15 amino acids. The V end was cut by 0 bases, the J end by 3 bases, with 11 bases between. Sequenced by immunoSEQ multiplex PCR; TCRdb stores in-frame clones only, minus some. Among 5,000 to 6,000 clones listed, about nine tenths were seen once. Sequenced: peripheral blood. This clonotype originated in a human donor in a cohort sampled during active COVID-19. The chain is built from TRBV4-1 and TRBJ1-2, with D possibly matching TRBD1 (6 bases). CDR3 sequence (DNA): TGCGCCAGCAGCCAAGATAGGGGGACGCACTATGGCTACACCTTC. It encodes CASSQDRGTHYGYTF.